A selection of T cell receptor beta chains follows, all from one sample in a study of cytomegalovirus exposure and HLA in healthy donors. Method: immunoSEQ multiplex PCR; TCRdb's copy keeps in-frame clones and lacks some. The data show 150,000 to 200,000 clones, over 75% seen once. Sequenced: PBMCs. All receptors come from a woman in her 30s in good health and CMV-seronegative. CDR3s include the opening cysteine and the closing phenylalanine or tryptophan. The D gene is left open where the match is weak. Only part of the rows carry a size: once, few, many, or a class if the clone is expanded.

cdr3_length: 13; j_call: TRBJ1-4; v_call: TRBV4-1; d_call: -; clone_size: -; cdr3_nt: TGCGCCAGCAGGCTAACAGGAGGGGAAAAACTGTTTTTT; cdr3_aa: CASRLTGGEKLFF
cdr3_length: 18; j_call: TRBJ2-3; v_call: TRBV4-1; d_call: TRBD2; clone_size: -; cdr3_nt: TGCGCCAGCAGCCCTGGCAACGGAGTGCGGGGGGGCGCAGATACGCAGTATTTT; cdr3_aa: CASSPGNGVRGGADTQYF
cdr3_length: 13; j_call: TRBJ1-5; v_call: TRBV6-1; d_call: -; clone_size: -; cdr3_nt: TGTGCCAGTAAAGAGGGCCGCAATCAGCCCCAGCATTTT; cdr3_aa: CASKEGRNQPQHF
cdr3_length: 17; j_call: TRBJ2-4; v_call: TRBV28; d_call: TRBD2; clone_size: -; cdr3_nt: TGTGCCAGCAATACTCATAGCGGGGGGGAAGCCAAAAACATTCAGTACTTC; cdr3_aa: CASNTHSGGEAKNIQYF
cdr3_length: 15; j_call: TRBJ2-1; v_call: TRBV6-5; d_call: TRBD2; clone_size: -; cdr3_nt: TGTGCCAGCAGTCTCGGACTAGACCCATACAATGAGCAGTTCTTC; cdr3_aa: CASSLGLDPYNEQFF
cdr3_length: 16; j_call: TRBJ2-5; v_call: TRBV7-9; d_call: TRBD2; clone_size: -; cdr3_nt: TGTGCCAGCAGCCCCCTAAGACTAGCGGGCCAAGAGACCCAGTACTTC; cdr3_aa: CASSPLRLAGQETQYF
cdr3_length: 15; j_call: TRBJ1-1; v_call: TRBV6-1; d_call: -; clone_size: -; cdr3_nt: TGTGCCAGCAGCCCTAGACAGGAGAGGAACACTGAAGCTTTCTTT; cdr3_aa: CASSPRQERNTEAFF
cdr3_length: 11; j_call: TRBJ2-7; v_call: TRBV28; d_call: -; clone_size: -; cdr3_nt: TGTGCCAGCAGCTATATCCACGAGCAGTACTTC; cdr3_aa: CASSYIHEQYF
cdr3_length: 12; j_call: TRBJ1-2; v_call: TRBV14; d_call: -; clone_size: once; cdr3_nt: TGTGCCAGCAGCCAGAGCCTTTATGGCTACACCTTC; cdr3_aa: CASSQSLYGYTF
cdr3_length: 13; j_call: TRBJ1-5; v_call: TRBV7-9; d_call: TRBD1; clone_size: -; cdr3_nt: TGTGCCAGCAGCACACGACAGGGCCAGCCCCAGCATTTT; cdr3_aa: CASSTRQGQPQHF
cdr3_length: 14; j_call: TRBJ2-7; v_call: TRBV7-2; d_call: TRBD2; clone_size: -; cdr3_nt: TGTGCCAGCAGCTTAAAAAGCGGGACCTACGAGCAGTACTTC; cdr3_aa: CASSLKSGTYEQYF
cdr3_length: 14; j_call: TRBJ1-3; v_call: TRBV2; d_call: -; clone_size: -; cdr3_nt: TGTGCCAGCACTCCTGAGGGAGGAAGAAACACCATATATTTT; cdr3_aa: CASTPEGGRNTIYF
cdr3_length: 18; j_call: TRBJ1-5; v_call: TRBV11-2; d_call: -; clone_size: -; cdr3_nt: TGTGCCAGCAGCTTAGATCAGTTGGCGGGGTTCGGCAATCAGCCCCAGCATTTT; cdr3_aa: CASSLDQLAGFGNQPQHF
cdr3_length: 14; j_call: TRBJ1-1; v_call: TRBV7-3; d_call: TRBD1; clone_size: -; cdr3_nt: TGTGCCAGCAGCCCGACAGGGGCGAACACTGAAGCTTTCTTT; cdr3_aa: CASSPTGANTEAFF
cdr3_length: 17; j_call: TRBJ2-5; v_call: TRBV15; d_call: TRBD2; clone_size: -; cdr3_nt: TGTGCCACCAGCACCCCCAGCACCGGGGGGTATGGGGAGACCCAGTACTTC; cdr3_aa: CATSTPSTGGYGETQYF
cdr3_length: 14; j_call: TRBJ1-1; v_call: TRBV9; d_call: -; clone_size: -; cdr3_nt: TGTGCCAGCAGCGTAGGGGGCTTGGGCACTGAAGCTTTCTTT; cdr3_aa: CASSVGGLGTEAFF
cdr3_length: 13; j_call: TRBJ1-6; v_call: TRBV7-3; d_call: -; clone_size: -; cdr3_nt: TGTGCCAGCAGCTCAGACAGTTATTCACCCCTCCACTTT; cdr3_aa: CASSSDSYSPLHF
cdr3_length: 13; j_call: TRBJ1-1; v_call: TRBV14; d_call: -; clone_size: -; cdr3_nt: TGTGCCAGCACCTACGGGGGGGGGACTGAAGCTTTCTTT; cdr3_aa: CASTYGGGTEAFF
cdr3_length: 12; j_call: TRBJ1-2; v_call: TRBV30; d_call: -; clone_size: -; cdr3_nt: TGTGCCTGGAGGTTGGACAGCCATGGCTACACCTTC; cdr3_aa: CAWRLDSHGYTF
cdr3_length: 14; j_call: TRBJ2-1; v_call: TRBV7-3; d_call: TRBD1; clone_size: -; cdr3_nt: TGTGCCAGCAGCTTAACGACAGGGGCGCGTGAGCAGTTCTTC; cdr3_aa: CASSLTTGAREQFF
cdr3_length: 14; j_call: TRBJ1-3; v_call: TRBV9; d_call: -; clone_size: few; cdr3_nt: TGTGCCAGCAGCGTAGGTCAGGGGTGGGACACCATATATTTT; cdr3_aa: CASSVGQGWDTIYF
cdr3_length: 18; j_call: TRBJ1-3; v_call: TRBV5-1; d_call: -; clone_size: -; cdr3_nt: TGCGCCAGCAGCTTGTCCAAGCTCAGGGACTCTCGTGGAAACACCATATATTTT; cdr3_aa: CASSLSKLRDSRGNTIYF
cdr3_length: 17; j_call: TRBJ2-2; v_call: TRBV19; d_call: -; clone_size: once; cdr3_nt: TGTGCCAGTAGTATAGATCTTACGGGGGTCCTCACCGGGGAGCTGTTTTTT; cdr3_aa: CASSIDLTGVLTGELFF
cdr3_length: 13; j_call: TRBJ2-2; v_call: TRBV6-6; d_call: -; clone_size: -; cdr3_nt: TGTGCCAGCAGGGTTGGAGGTTCCGGGGAGCTGTTTTTT; cdr3_aa: CASRVGGSGELFF